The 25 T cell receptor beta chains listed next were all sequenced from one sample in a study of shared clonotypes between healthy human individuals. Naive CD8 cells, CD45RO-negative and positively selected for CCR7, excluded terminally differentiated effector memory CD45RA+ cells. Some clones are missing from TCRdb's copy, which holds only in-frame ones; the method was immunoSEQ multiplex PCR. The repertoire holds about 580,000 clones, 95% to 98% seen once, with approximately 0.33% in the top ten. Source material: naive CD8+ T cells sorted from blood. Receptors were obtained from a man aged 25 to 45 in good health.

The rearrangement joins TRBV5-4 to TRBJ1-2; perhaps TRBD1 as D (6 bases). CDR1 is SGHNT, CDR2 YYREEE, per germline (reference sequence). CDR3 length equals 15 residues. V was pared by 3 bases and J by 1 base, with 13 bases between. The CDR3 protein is CASSSARQDNYGYTF. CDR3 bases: TGTGCCAGCAGCTCCGCCCGACAGGATAACTATGGCTACACCTTC. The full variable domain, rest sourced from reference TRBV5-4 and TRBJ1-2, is ETGVTQSPTHLIKTRGQQVTLRCSSQSGHNTVSWYQQALGQGPQFIFQYYREEENGRGNFPPRFSGLQFPNYSSELNVNALELDDSALYLCASSSARQDNYGYTFGSGTRLTVV.

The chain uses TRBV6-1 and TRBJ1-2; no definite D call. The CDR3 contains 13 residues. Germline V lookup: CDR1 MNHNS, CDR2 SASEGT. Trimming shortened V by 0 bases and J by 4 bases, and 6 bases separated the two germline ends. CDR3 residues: CASSEAAVYGYTF. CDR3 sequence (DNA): TGTGCCAGCAGTGAAGCGGCAGTCTATGGCTACACCTTC.

CDR3 in amino acids: CASSYSRGTEQFF. CDR3 bases: TGTGCCAGCAGTTACTCGAGAGGTACTGAGCAGTTCTTC. V gene TRBV6-5 combines with J gene TRBJ2-1; D gene unclear. The germline V gene has CDR1 MNHEY and CDR2 SVGAGI. The CDR3 has 13 amino acids. Trimming removed 0 bases at V and 9 bases at J, with 9 bases between.

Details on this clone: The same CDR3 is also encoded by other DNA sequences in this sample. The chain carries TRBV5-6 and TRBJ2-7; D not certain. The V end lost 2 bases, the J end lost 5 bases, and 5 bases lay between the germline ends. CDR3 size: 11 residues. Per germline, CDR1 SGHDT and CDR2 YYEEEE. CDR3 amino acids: CASSLSNEQYF. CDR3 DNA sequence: TGTGCCAGCAGCTTAAGCAACGAGCAGTACTTC.

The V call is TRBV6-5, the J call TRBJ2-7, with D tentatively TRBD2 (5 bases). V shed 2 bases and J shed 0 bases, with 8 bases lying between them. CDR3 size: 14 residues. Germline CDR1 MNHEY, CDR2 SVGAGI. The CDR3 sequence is CASSYAGSSYEQYF. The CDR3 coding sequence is TGTGCCAGCAGTTACGCGGGTAGCTCCTACGAGCAGTACTTC.

The CDR3 sequence: CASSQRDTLSSYEQYF. The CDR3 coding sequence is TGCGCCAGCAGCCAAAGGGACACCCTCTCCTCCTACGAGCAGTACTTC. The J gene is TRBJ2-7, the V gene TRBV4-1, with a possible D match to TRBD1 (6 bases). The V and J ends lost 2 bases and 0 bases respectively, with 14 bases between them. Germline V gene lookup returns CDR1 MGHRA and CDR2 YSYEKL. The CDR3 runs 16 residues.

The CDR3 region has the DNA TGTGCCAGCAGCTCCCCGGGACTAGCGGGAGTAGAGACCCAGTACTTC. It specifies CASSSPGLAGVETQYF. The V gene is TRBV7-9, the J gene TRBJ2-5, with TRBD2 identical over 14 bases. This CDR3 comprises 16 residues. Unmatched junction bases numbered 5, after V lost 4 bases and J lost 4 bases. Germline V gene lookup returns CDR1 SEHNR and CDR2 FQNEAQ (reference sequence).

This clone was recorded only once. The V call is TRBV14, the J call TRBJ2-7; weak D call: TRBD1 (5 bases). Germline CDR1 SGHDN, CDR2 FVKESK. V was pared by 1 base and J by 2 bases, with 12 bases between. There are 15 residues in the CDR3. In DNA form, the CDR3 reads TGTGCCAGCAGCCAAGCGGCAGGGAACCCCTACGAGCAGTACTTC. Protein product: CASSQAAGNPYEQYF.

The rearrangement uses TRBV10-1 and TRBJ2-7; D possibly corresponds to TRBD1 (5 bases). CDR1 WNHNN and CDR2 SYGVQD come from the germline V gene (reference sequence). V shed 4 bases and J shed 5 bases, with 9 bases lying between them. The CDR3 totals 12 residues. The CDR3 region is CASSVGADEQYF. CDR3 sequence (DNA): TGCGCCAGCAGTGTAGGGGCAGACGAGCAGTACTTC.

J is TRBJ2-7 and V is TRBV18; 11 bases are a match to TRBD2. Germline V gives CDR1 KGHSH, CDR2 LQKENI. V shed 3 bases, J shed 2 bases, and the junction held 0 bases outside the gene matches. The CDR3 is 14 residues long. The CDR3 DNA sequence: TGTGCCAGCTCACCGGGACTAGCGGCCTACGAGCAGTACTTC. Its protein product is CASSPGLAAYEQYF.

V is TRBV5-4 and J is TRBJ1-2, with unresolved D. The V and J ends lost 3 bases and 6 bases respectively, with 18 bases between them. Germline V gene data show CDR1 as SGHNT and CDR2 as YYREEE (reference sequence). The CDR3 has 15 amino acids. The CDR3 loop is CASSSQGGLTDGYTF. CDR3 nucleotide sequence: TGTGCCAGCAGCTCTCAAGGAGGGTTAACGGATGGCTACACCTTC.

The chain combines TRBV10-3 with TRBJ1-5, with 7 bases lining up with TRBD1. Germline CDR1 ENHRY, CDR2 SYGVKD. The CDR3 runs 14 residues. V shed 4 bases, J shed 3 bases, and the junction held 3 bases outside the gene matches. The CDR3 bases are TGTGCCATCAGTGGTGGGACAGACAATCAGCCCCAGCATTTT. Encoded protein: CAISGGTDNQPQHF.

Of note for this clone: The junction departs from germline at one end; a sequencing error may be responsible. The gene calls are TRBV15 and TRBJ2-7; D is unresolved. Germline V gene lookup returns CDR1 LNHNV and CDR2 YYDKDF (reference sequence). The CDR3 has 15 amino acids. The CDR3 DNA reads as TGTGCCACCAGCAGAGGAATGGCAGGAGCCTTTGAGGCGCACTTC. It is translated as CATSRGMAGAFEAHF.

CDR3 bases: TGTGCCATCAGTGACCCCGGGGCCGGGGATGAAAAACTGTTTTTT. This encodes CAISDPGAGDEKLFF. The chain has TRBV10-3 and TRBJ1-4; tentatively, D is TRBD1 (5 bases). This CDR3 comprises 15 residues. Trimming removed 3 bases at V and 6 bases at J, with 14 bases between. Germline-derived CDR1 and CDR2 are ENHRY and SYGVKD.

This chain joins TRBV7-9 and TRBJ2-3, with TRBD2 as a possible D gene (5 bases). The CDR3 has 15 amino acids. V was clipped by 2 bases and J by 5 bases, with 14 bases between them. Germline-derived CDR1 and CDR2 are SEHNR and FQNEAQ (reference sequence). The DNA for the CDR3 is TGTGCCAGCAGCTTATTCGCGGGCGGCATAGATACGCAGTATTTT. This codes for CASSLFAGGIDTQYF.

The CDR3 region is CSAPGGGELFF. The CDR3 DNA is TGCAGTGCCCCCGGGGGCGGGGAGCTGTTTTTT. The V gene is TRBV20-1, the J gene TRBJ2-2; D perhaps matches TRBD2 (6 bases). The germline V gene encodes CDR1 DFQATT and CDR2 SNEGSKA (reference sequence). The CDR3 length is 11 residues. Trimming pared 6 bases from V and 7 bases from J, leaving 9 bases between.

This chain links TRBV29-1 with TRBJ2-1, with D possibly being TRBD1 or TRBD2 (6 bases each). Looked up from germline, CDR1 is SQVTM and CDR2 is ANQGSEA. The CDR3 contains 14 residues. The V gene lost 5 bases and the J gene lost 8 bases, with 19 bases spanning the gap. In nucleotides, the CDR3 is TGCAGCGTTCGATCTCAGGAGGGGGTCGATGAGCAGTTCTTC. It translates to CSVRSQEGVDEQFF.

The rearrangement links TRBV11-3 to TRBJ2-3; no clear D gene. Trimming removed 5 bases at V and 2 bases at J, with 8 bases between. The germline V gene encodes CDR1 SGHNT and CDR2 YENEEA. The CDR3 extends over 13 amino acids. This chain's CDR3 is CASSTGTTDTQYF. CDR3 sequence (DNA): TGTGCCAGCAGCACTGGCACCACAGATACGCAGTATTTT.

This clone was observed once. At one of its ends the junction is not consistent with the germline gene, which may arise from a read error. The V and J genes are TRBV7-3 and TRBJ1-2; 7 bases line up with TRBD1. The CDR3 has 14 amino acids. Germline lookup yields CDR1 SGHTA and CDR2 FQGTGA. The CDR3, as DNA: TGTGCCAGCAGCTCGAACGCCGGGACAGCCCCTTTCTCTTTC. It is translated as CASSSNAGTAPFSF.

CDR3 nucleotide sequence: TGCGCCAGCAGCCAAGACCCCCCCAATGAGCAGTTCTTC. It yields the protein CASSQDPPNEQFF. The chain links TRBV4-3 to TRBJ2-1; D is ambiguous. CDR1 LGHNA and CDR2 YSLEER come from the germline V gene. This CDR3 has 13 amino acids. Deletions cut 0 bases from V and 6 bases from J, with 6 bases between.

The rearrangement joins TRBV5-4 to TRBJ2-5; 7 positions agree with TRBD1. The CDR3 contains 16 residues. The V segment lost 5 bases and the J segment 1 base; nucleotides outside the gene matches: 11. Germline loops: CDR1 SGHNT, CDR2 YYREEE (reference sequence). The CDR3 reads CASSEPGQRLQETQYF. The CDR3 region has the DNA TGTGCCAGCAGTGAACCGGGACAGCGCCTCCAAGAGACCCAGTACTTC.

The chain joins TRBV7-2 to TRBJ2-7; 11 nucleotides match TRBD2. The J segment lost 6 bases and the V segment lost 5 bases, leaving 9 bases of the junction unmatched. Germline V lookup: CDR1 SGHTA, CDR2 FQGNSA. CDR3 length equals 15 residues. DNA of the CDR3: TGTGCCAGCAGCATACTAGCGGGAGCTCTTGGCGAGCAGTACTTC. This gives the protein CASSILAGALGEQYF.

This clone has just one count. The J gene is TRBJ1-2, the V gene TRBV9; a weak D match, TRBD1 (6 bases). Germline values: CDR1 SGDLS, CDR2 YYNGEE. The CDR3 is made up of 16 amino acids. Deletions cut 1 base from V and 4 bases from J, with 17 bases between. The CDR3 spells CASSVLSQGSSYGYTF. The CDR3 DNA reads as TGTGCCAGCAGCGTATTATCACAGGGATCTAGCTATGGCTACACCTTC.

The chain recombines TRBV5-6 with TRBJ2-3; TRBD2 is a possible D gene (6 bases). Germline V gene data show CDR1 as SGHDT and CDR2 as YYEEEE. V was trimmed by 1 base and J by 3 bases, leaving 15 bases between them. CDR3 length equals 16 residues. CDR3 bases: TGTGCCAGCAGCTTGATTGGGACTGGGACTACAGATACGCAGTATTTT. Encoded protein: CASSLIGTGTTDTQYF.

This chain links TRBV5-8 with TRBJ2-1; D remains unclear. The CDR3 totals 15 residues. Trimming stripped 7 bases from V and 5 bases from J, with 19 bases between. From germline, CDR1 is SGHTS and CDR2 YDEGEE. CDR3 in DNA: TGTGCCAGCGGAAACCTCCACCTATCCCACAATGAGCAGTTCTTC. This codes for CASGNLHLSHNEQFF.